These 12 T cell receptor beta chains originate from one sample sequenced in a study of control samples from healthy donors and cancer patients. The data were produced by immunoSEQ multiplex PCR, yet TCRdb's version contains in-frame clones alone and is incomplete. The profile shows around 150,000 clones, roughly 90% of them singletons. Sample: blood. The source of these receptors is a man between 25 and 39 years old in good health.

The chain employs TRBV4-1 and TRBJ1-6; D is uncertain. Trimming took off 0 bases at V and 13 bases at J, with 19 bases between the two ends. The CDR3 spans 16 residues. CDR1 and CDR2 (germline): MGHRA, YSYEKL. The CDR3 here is CASSQEAAIGNRPLHF. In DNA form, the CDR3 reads TGCGCCAGCAGCCAAGAAGCGGCAATTGGAAATCGCCCCCTCCACTTT.

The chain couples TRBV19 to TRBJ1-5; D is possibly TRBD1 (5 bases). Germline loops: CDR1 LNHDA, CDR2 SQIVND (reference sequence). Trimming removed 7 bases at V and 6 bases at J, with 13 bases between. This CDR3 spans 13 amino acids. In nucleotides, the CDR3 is TGTGCCAGTACGGCAGGGAGAGGTCAGCCCCAGCATTTT. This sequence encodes CASTAGRGQPQHF.

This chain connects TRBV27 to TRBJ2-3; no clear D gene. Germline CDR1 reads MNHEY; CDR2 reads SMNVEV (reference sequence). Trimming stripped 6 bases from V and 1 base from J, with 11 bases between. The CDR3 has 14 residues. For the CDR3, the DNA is TGTGCCAGCAGGGTTGGAAGGGGCACAGATACGCAGTATTTT. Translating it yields CASRVGRGTDTQYF.

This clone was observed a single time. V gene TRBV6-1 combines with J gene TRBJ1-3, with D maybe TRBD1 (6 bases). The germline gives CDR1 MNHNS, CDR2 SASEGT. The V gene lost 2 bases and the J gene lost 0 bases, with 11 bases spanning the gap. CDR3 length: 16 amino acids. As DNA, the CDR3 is TGTGCCAGCAGTGAACGAGACAGGCACTCTGGAAACACCATATATTTT. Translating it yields CASSERDRHSGNTIYF.

CDR3 DNA: TGTGCCAGCAGTGAAGCCGTCCCAAGAGGGACAGCTAACTACGAGCAGTACTTC. This sequence encodes CASSEAVPRGTANYEQYF. The chain has TRBV6-1 and TRBJ2-7; 7 nucleotides align to TRBD1. The V segment lost 0 bases and the J segment 3 bases; nucleotides outside the gene matches: 14. The CDR3 runs to 18 residues. Germline lookup yields CDR1 MNHNS and CDR2 SASEGT.

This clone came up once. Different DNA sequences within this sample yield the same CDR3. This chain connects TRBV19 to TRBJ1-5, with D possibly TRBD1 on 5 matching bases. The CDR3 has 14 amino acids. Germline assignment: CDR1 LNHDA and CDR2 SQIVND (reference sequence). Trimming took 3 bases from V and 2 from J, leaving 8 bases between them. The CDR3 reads CASSILGGNQPQHF. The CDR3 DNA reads TGTGCCAGTAGTATTCTAGGGGGCAATCAGCCCCAGCATTTT.

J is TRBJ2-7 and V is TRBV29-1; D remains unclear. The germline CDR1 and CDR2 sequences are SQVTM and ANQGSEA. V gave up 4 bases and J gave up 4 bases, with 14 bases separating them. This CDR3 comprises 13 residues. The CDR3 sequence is CSVVGRYLYEQYF. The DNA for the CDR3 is TGCAGCGTTGTGGGTCGATACCTTTACGAGCAGTACTTC.

CDR3 coding DNA: TGTGCCAGCGGATTGAATCAGCCCCAGCATTTT. It translates to CASGLNQPQHF. This chain links TRBV2 with TRBJ1-5; D is ambiguous. The germline gives CDR1 SNHLY, CDR2 FYNNEI. This CDR3 has 11 amino acids. V lost 8 bases and J 4 bases, leaving 6 bases between the germline ends.

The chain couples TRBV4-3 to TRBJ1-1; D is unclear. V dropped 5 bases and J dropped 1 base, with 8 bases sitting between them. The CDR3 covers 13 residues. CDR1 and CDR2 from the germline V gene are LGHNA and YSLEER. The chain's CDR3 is CASSYRRNTEAFF. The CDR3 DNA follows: TGCGCCAGCAGCTACAGAAGGAACACTGAAGCTTTCTTT.

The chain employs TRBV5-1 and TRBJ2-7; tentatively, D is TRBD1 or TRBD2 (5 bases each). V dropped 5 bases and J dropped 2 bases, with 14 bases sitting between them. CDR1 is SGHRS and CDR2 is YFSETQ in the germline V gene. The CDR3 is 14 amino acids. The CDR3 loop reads CASRDGTATYEQYF. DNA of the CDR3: TGCGCCAGCAGAGACGGGACGGCTACCTACGAGCAGTACTTC.

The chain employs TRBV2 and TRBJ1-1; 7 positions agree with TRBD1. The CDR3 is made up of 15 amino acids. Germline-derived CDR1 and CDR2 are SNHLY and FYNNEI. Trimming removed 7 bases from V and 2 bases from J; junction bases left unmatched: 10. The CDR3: CASKGAGTLNTEAFF. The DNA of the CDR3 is TGTGCCAGCAAGGGGGCAGGGACCTTAAACACTGAAGCTTTCTTT.

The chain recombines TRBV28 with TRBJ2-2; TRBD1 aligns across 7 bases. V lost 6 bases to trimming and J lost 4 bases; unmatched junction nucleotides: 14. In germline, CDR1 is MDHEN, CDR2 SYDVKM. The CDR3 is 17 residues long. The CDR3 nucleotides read TGTGCCAGCAGGCATCACTCCGGGACAGCTTTCACCGGGGAGCTGTTTTTT. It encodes CASRHHSGTAFTGELFF. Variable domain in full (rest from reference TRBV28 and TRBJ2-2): DVKVTQSSRYLVKRTGEKVFLECVQDMDHENMFWYRQDPGLGLRLIYFSYDVKMKEKGDIPEGYSVSREKKERFSLILESASTNQTSMYLCASRHHSGTAFTGELFFGEGSRLTVL.